These 4 T cell receptor beta chains were all obtained from the same sample, sequenced in a study of tumor and adjacent non-tumor tissue in lung cancer. RNA was extracted from bulk tissue without any cell sorting. Distant lung tissue was collected more than 3 cm away from the tumor edge. A modified ARM-PCR protocol with three rounds of nested PCR amplified TCRbeta. Via MiXCR, TCRdb re-called the multiplex PCR reads, giving one row per CDR3 protein. In the table there are over 100,000 distinct CDR3 sequences, 60% to 65% of which are singletons. The source material was distant non-tumor lung tissue. The receptors here all came from a man aged 60 to 69 with non-small cell lung cancer.

This clonotype was found once. A read error is possible here, since a much larger clone lies one base away. This chain links TRBV4-1 with TRBJ1-2; TRBD1 agrees at 11 bases. The CDR3 runs to 16 residues. The germline V gene has CDR1 MGHRA and CDR2 YSYEKL. The CDR3 protein is CASSQDPGQGGYGCTF. In DNA, the CDR3 is TGCGCCAGCAGCCAAGATCCGGGACAGGGGGGTTATGGCTGCACCTTC.

The table lists this clonotype with many counts. The V gene is TRBV28, the J gene TRBJ2-1; D uncertain. Germline V gene data show CDR1 as MDHEN and CDR2 as SYDVKM. The CDR3 length is 15 residues. With 2 bases removed from V and 1 base from J, the gap between germline ends came to 9 bases. The CDR3 reads CASSLRRVSYNEQFF. The CDR3 bases are TGTGCCAGCAGTTTAAGGCGCGTATCCTACAATGAGCAGTTCTTC. The full variable domain, in which reference TRBV28 and TRBJ2-1 provide the parts outside the CDR3, is DVKVTQSSRYLVKRTGEKVFLECVQDMDHENMFWYRQDPGLGLRLIYFSYDVKMKEKGDIPEGYSVSREKKERFSLILESASTNQTSMYLCASSLRRVSYNEQFFGPGTRLTVL.

As regards this clonotype: The germline gene is not matched at one end of the junction; a read error may be the cause. V gene TRBV11-3 combines with J gene TRBJ2-3; D not resolved. CDR1 is SGHNT and CDR2 is YENEEA in the germline V gene. This CDR3 spans 14 amino acids. The CDR3 nucleotides are TGTGCCATCAGCATATTCGGCTACACAGATACGCAGTATTTT. Its protein product is CAISIFGYTDTQYF.

This clonotype occurred many times. This chain uses TRBV28 with TRBJ2-7; a possible D gene is TRBD1 (6 bases). The CDR3 is 11 residues long. Germline V gene data show CDR1 as MDHEN and CDR2 as SYDVKM. The V end lost 10 bases, the J end lost 12 bases, and 19 bases lay between the germline ends. The CDR3 sequence is CATRGPDSTYF. Here the CDR3 DNA reads TGTGCCACCCGCGGCCCGGACAGCACGTACTTC. Full variable domain (rest looked up from reference TRBV28 and TRBJ2-7): DVKVTQSSRYLVKRTGEKVFLECVQDMDHENMFWYRQDPGLGLRLIYFSYDVKMKEKGDIPEGYSVSREKKERFSLILESASTNQTSMYLCATRGPDSTYFGPGTRLTVT.